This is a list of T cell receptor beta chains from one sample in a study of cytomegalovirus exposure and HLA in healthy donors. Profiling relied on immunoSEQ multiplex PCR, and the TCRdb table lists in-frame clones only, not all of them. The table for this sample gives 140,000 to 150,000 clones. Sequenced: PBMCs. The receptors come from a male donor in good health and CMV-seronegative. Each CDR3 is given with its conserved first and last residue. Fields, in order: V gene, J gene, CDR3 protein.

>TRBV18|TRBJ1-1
CASSHNPGEAFF
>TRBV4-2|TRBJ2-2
CASSQGVVAGGSNTGELFF
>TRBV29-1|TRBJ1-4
CSAWGTDEKLFF
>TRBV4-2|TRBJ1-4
CASSQAGESNEKLFF
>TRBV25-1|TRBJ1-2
CASSELGSYGYTF
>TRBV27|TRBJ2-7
CASTKGPAGYEQYF
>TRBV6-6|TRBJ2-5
CASSYLTPSETQYF
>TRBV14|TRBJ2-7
CASSQGAAGGSYEQYF
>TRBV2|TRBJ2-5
CASSVLAGAQETQYF
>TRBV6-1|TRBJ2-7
CASSATSGGTYEQYF
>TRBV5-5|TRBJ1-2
CASSLEQGLNYGYTF
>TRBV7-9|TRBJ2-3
CASSSVAGVNTDTQYF
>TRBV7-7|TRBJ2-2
CASSLGAGPTGELFF
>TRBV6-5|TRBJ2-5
CASSPGTGGLETQYF
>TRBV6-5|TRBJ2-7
CASSPTGGSSYEQYF
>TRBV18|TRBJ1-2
CASSPAVRGPNYGYTF
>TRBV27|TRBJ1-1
CASSPIQGRDTEAFF
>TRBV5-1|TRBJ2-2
CASSFRTSGGANTGELFF
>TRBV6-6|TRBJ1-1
CASRGRGTEAFF
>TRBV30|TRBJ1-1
CAWSVGAEAFF
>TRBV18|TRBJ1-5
CASSPTGGEQPQHF